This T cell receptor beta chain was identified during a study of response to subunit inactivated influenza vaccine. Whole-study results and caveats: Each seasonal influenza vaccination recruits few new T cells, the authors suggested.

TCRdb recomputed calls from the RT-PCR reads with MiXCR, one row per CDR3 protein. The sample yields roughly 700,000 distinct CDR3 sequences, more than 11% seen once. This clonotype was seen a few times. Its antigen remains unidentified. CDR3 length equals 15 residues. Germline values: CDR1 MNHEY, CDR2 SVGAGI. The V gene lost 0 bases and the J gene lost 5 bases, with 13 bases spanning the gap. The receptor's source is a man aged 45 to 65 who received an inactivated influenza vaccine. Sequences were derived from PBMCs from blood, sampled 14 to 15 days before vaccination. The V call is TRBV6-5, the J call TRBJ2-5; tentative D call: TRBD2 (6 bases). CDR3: CASSYSSWREETQYF. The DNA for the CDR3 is TGTGCCAGCAGTTACTCCTCTTGGAGGGAGGAGACCCAGTACTTC.